This TCR beta chain was observed in a study of post-analysis software for immune sequencing data. Study-wide context: Both relapsing-remitting and secondary progressive multiple sclerosis featured among the disease courses, as did progressive-relapsing multiple sclerosis. Study observations and caveats: Clustering by F measure revealed strong co-clustering among samples prepared together in one batch. About five TRBV segments were more frequent in patients than controls; TRBV5-6, TRBV5-1 and TRBV20-1 belonged to this group. Patients with multiple sclerosis recorded significantly lower normalized Chao1 diversity than controls, the study found.

The table lists this clonotype with many counts. Its antigen is as yet unknown. CDR3 length: 18 amino acids. CDR1 is KGHDR, CDR2 SFDVKD, per germline. Germline trimming cut 3 bases from V and 4 bases from J; bases unmatched to any gene: 9. TCR beta cDNA libraries included unique molecular identifiers. In TCRdb, the PCR reads were re-called with MiXCR into one record per CDR3 protein. Among over 250,000 distinct CDR3 sequences listed, 30% to 45% were seen once. The chain has TRBV24-1 and TRBJ2-5; 14 bases line up with TRBD2. What was sequenced was blood. The receptor's source is a girl aged 10 to 17 with multiple sclerosis. The chain's CDR3 is CATSDDGTSGGPPETQYF. CDR3 nucleotides: TGTGCCACCAGTGATGATGGGACTAGCGGGGGCCCCCCAGAGACCCAGTACTTC.